These 21 T cell receptor beta chains were sequenced from one sample in a study of cytomegalovirus exposure and HLA in healthy donors. With 60 Vbeta and 13 Jbeta primers, the PCR was carried out. The data were produced by immunoSEQ multiplex PCR, yet TCRdb's version contains in-frame clones alone and is incomplete. The table includes tens of thousands of clones, roughly four fifths detected once. The sequenced sample was PBMCs. These receptors all stem from a man between 50 and 59 years old in good health and CMV-seronegative.

This clone was seen only once. This chain connects TRBV28 to TRBJ1-4, with D tentatively TRBD1 (6 bases). The V gene lost 5 bases and the J gene lost 2 bases, with 9 bases spanning the gap. Germline CDR1 is MDHEN and CDR2 is SYDVKM. The CDR3 is made up of 14 amino acids. CDR3 residues: CASSQTGTNEKLFF. The CDR3 region has the DNA TGTGCCAGCAGTCAGACAGGCACTAATGAAAAACTGTTTTTT.

This clone showed up just a few times. J is TRBJ2-3 and V is TRBV7-3; 7 bases align to TRBD2. Trimming took 5 bases from V and 4 from J; bases not matched to a gene: 9. This CDR3 comprises 15 residues. Germline-derived CDR1 and CDR2 are SGHTA and FQGTGA. The CDR3 reads CASSLRGRGADTQYF. CDR3 in DNA: TGTGCCAGCAGCCTACGAGGGAGGGGTGCAGATACGCAGTATTTT. The full variable domain, completed using reference TRBV7-3 and TRBJ2-3, is GAGVSQTPSNKVTEKGKYVELRCDPISGHTALYWYRQSLGQGPEFLIYFQGTGAADDSGLPNDRFFAVRPEGSVSTLKIQRTERGDSAVYLCASSLRGRGADTQYFGPGTRLTVL.

This chain joins TRBV4-1 and TRBJ1-4; 9 bases line up with TRBD1. CDR1 and CDR2 (germline): MGHRA, YSYEKL. V lost 3 bases to trimming and J lost 7 bases; unmatched junction nucleotides: 6. CDR3 size: 15 residues. The CDR3 DNA sequence: TGCGCCAGCAGCCATCCGACAGGGGGACTTGAAAAACTGTTTTTT. Translation: CASSHPTGGLEKLFF.

J is TRBJ1-3 and V is TRBV7-2, with D perhaps TRBD1 (5 bases). Looked up from germline, CDR1 is SGHTA and CDR2 is FQGNSA. The CDR3 is 16 residues long. V was clipped by 5 bases and J by 0 bases, with 14 bases between them. The CDR3: CASSRGGISSGNTIYF. The DNA of the CDR3 is TGTGCCAGCAGCCGCGGGGGGATCAGCTCTGGAAACACCATATATTTT. Full variable domain (missing parts from reference TRBV7-2 and TRBJ1-3): GAGVSQSPSNKVTEKGKDVELRCDPISGHTALYWYRQSLGQGLEFLIYFQGNSAPDKSGLPSDRFSAERTGGSVSTLTIQRTQQEDSAVYLCASSRGGISSGNTIYFGEGSWLTVV.

The V and J genes are TRBV7-9 and TRBJ2-1; maybe TRBD1 (5 bases). In germline, CDR1 is SEHNR, CDR2 FQNEAQ (reference sequence). Trimming cost V 1 base and J 5 bases, with 15 bases left between them. The CDR3 spans 16 residues. This CDR3 reads CASSLEQGKFNNEQFF. Here the CDR3 DNA reads TGTGCCAGCAGCTTAGAGCAGGGAAAGTTTAACAATGAGCAGTTCTTC. Combining the CDR3 with reference TRBV7-9 and TRBJ2-1 gives the whole variable domain DTGVSQNPRHKITKRGQNVTFRCDPISEHNRLYWYRQTLGQGPEFLTYFQNEAQLEKSRLLSDRFSAERPKGSFSTLEIQRTEQGDSAMYLCASSLEQGKFNNEQFFGPGTRLTVL.

This rearrangement joins TRBV30 to TRBJ1-2, with 8 bases aligning to TRBD1. The ends lost 5 bases at V and 2 bases at J; junction bases unmatched: 7. The CDR3 is 14 amino acids. Germline CDR1 is GTSNPN and CDR2 is SVGIG (reference sequence). The DNA for the CDR3 is TGTGCCTGGCATCAGGGGGCGGGCAACTATGGCTACACCTTC. Residues: CAWHQGAGNYGYTF.

This clone was observed a single time. The V and J genes are TRBV6-5 and TRBJ1-1, with D possibly being TRBD1 (6 bases). This CDR3 contains 15 residues. The germline V and J ends were trimmed by 0 bases and 5 bases, with 13 bases remaining between them. Germline lookup yields CDR1 MNHEY and CDR2 SVGAGI. CDR3 sequence (DNA): TGTGCCAGCAGTTACTCGGGCAGGGGAAGGACTGAAGCTTTCTTT. It is translated as CASSYSGRGRTEAFF.

The chain has TRBV10-1 and TRBJ1-1; TRBD1 is a possible D gene (5 bases). Trimming removed 3 bases from V and 5 bases from J, with 10 bases in between. CDR1 and CDR2 (germline): WNHNN, SYGVQD (reference sequence). The CDR3 is 13 residues long. CDR3 residues: CASSDVGGTEAFF. DNA for the CDR3: TGCGCCAGCAGTGATGTCGGGGGGACTGAAGCTTTCTTT.

This chain joins TRBV5-1 and TRBJ2-7; D uncertain. The CDR3 extends over 13 amino acids. Germline CDR1 SGHRS, CDR2 YFSETQ. Trimming removed 0 bases at V and 3 bases at J, with 7 bases between. The chain's CDR3 is CASSLGQFYEQYF. For the CDR3, the DNA is TGCGCCAGCAGCTTGGGCCAGTTCTACGAGCAGTACTTC.

The chain carries TRBV19 and TRBJ2-5; 10 nucleotides align to TRBD1. The length of the CDR3 is 16 residues. Trimming at V came to 4 bases and at J to 5 bases, leaving 10 bases not matched to a gene. Germline V gene lookup returns CDR1 LNHDA and CDR2 SQIVND (reference sequence). DNA for the CDR3: TGTGCCAGTAGTAGCCTTCCGACAGGGGGCGGGGAGACCCAGTACTTC. Its translation: CASSSLPTGGGETQYF.

The sample holds a few counts of this clone. The rearrangement links TRBV23-1 to TRBJ1-5; D not resolved. TRBV23-1 counts as an open reading frame of uncertain function. V was clipped by 0 bases and J by 2 bases, with 11 bases between them. The length of the CDR3 is 16 residues. The CDR3, as DNA: TGCGCCAGCAGTCAATCGCAACTGGTGGGCAATCAGCCCCAGCATTTT. As protein: CASSQSQLVGNQPQHF.

A note on this clone: Germline is not matched at one junction end, which may reflect a read error. The chain couples TRBV6-5 to TRBJ1-6; 10 bases are shared with TRBD1. The CDR3 is 15 amino acids. Per germline, CDR1 MNHEY and CDR2 SVGAGI. The CDR3 nucleotides read TGTGCCAACAGTTACTCCCGGACAGGGGGGACCTTGCTCCACTTT. It is translated as CANSYSRTGGTLLHF.

The chain uses TRBV27 and TRBJ2-1; tentative D call: TRBD2 (6 bases). Germline V gives CDR1 MNHEY, CDR2 SMNVEV (reference sequence). This CDR3 is built from 13 residues. V lost 5 bases, J lost 6 bases, and 11 bases lay in between. The CDR3 nucleotides read TGTGCCAGCAGTCCCTCGCGGGGCAATGAGCAGTTCTTC. It is translated as CASSPSRGNEQFF.

This sequence joins TRBV25-1 and TRBJ2-5; D may be TRBD2 (6 bases). CDR3 length: 12 amino acids. Trimming cost V 6 bases and J 2 bases, with 7 bases left between them. CDR1 and CDR2 (germline): MGHDK, SYGVNS. The CDR3 coding sequence is TGTGCCAGCAGGAGCGGGCAAGAGACCCAGTACTTC. Residues: CASRSGQETQYF. The variable domain in full, with the rest retrieved from reference TRBV25-1 and TRBJ2-5, is EADIYQTPRYLVIGTGKKITLECSQTMGHDKMYWYQQDPGMELHLIHYSYGVNSTEKGDLSSESTVSRIRTEHFPLTLESARPSHTSQYLCASRSGQETQYFGPGTRLLVL.

This clone was seen a handful of times. V gene TRBV11-2 combines with J gene TRBJ2-7; 9 positions agree with TRBD1. The CDR3 is 14 residues long. The germline V gene encodes CDR1 SGHAT and CDR2 FQNNGV. J gave up 8 bases and V 5 bases, and 10 bases lay outside the gene matches. The CDR3 loop reads CASSTRTGELKQYF. For the CDR3, the DNA is TGTGCCAGCAGCACCCGGACAGGGGAATTGAAGCAGTACTTC.

Only one count was recorded for this clone. The V gene is TRBV18, the J gene TRBJ2-2; D not resolved. The germline CDR1 and CDR2 sequences are KGHSH and LQKENI. The CDR3 spans 14 residues. Between the trimmed V and J ends, which lost 3 bases and 4 bases, there was a span of 9 bases. This CDR3 is CASSPGQSTGELFF. The CDR3 nucleotides are TGTGCCAGCTCACCGGGCCAGAGCACCGGGGAGCTGTTTTTT.

The chain couples TRBV18 to TRBJ2-5; 8 bases align to TRBD2. CDR3 length: 14 amino acids. V gave up 3 bases and J gave up 10 bases; unmatched junction bases: 10. CDR1 and CDR2 from the germline V gene are KGHSH and LQKENI. The CDR3 region is CASSPSGVVGIQYF. CDR3 coding DNA: TGTGCCAGCTCACCTAGCGGGGTAGTCGGCATCCAGTACTTC.

The rearrangement links TRBV7-2 to TRBJ2-1; TRBD2 agrees at 7 bases. The CDR3 covers 14 residues. Germline V gene data show CDR1 as SGHTA and CDR2 as FQGNSA. The V segment lost 8 bases and the J segment 2 bases; nucleotides outside the gene matches: 6. The CDR3 protein is CASSREGPYNEQFF. The CDR3 region has the DNA TGTGCCAGCTCTAGGGAGGGACCCTACAATGAGCAGTTCTTC. Supplemented by reference TRBV7-2 and TRBJ2-1, the full variable domain reads GAGVSQSPSNKVTEKGKDVELRCDPISGHTALYWYRQSLGQGLEFLIYFQGNSAPDKSGLPSDRFSAERTGGSVSTLTIQRTQQEDSAVYLCASSREGPYNEQFFGPGTRLTVL.

This chain connects TRBV7-2 to TRBJ2-7; maybe TRBD2 (7 bases). V was clipped by 0 bases and J by 2 bases, with 11 bases between them. The CDR3 is 15 residues long. Germline-derived CDR1 and CDR2 are SGHTA and FQGNSA. The CDR3 sequence: CASSLAGGTPYEQYF. The CDR3 DNA reads as TGTGCCAGCAGCTTAGCGGGGGGGACACCCTACGAGCAGTACTTC.

The V gene is TRBV5-4, the J gene TRBJ2-2; 10 bases agree with TRBD1. V trimming: 3 bases; J trimming: 6 bases; junction bases outside the gene matches: 11. The CDR3 extends over 17 amino acids. Germline CDR1 is SGHNT and CDR2 is YYREEE (reference sequence). CDR3 nucleotides: TGTGCCAGCAGCTCACCGGGACAGGGGTTATTCGCCGGGGAGCTGTTTTTT. Translation: CASSSPGQGLFAGELFF.

V usage is TRBV6-5 and J usage is TRBJ1-1, with D uncertain. The V gene lost 6 bases and the J gene lost 5 bases, with 19 bases spanning the gap. Germline lookup yields CDR1 MNHEY and CDR2 SVGAGI. CDR3 length: 15 amino acids. The CDR3 is CASSPPSGRRTEAFF. CDR3 sequence (DNA): TGTGCCAGCAGCCCCCCTTCCGGGCGGAGGACTGAAGCTTTCTTT.